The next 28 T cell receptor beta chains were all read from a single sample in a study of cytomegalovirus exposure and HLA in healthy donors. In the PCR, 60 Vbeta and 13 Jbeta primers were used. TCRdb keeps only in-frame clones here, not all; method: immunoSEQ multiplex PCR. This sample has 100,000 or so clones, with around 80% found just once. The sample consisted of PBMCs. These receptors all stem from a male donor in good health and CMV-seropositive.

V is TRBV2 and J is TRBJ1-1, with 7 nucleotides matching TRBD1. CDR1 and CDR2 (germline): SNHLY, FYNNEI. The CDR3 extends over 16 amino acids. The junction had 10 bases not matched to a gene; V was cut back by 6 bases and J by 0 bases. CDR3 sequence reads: CASRHRGTIMNTEAFF. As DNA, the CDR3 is TGTGCCAGCAGGCACAGGGGTACCATCATGAACACTGAAGCTTTCTTT.

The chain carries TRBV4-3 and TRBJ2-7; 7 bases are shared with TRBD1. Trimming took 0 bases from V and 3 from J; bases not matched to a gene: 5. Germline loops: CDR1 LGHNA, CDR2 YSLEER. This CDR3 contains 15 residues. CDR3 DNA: TGCGCCAGCAGCCAAGAAAGGGGGCCTAACTACGAGCAGTACTTC. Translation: CASSQERGPNYEQYF.

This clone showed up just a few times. CDR3 region: CALTGISNSPLHF. Written as DNA, the CDR3 is TGTGCCTTAACAGGGATATCAAATTCACCCCTCCACTTT. The chain uses TRBV30 and TRBJ1-6, with a tentative D call TRBD1 (6 bases). With 7 bases removed from V and 7 bases from J, the gap between germline ends came to 14 bases. The germline CDR1 and CDR2 sequences are GTSNPN and SVGIG (reference sequence). This CDR3 has 13 residues.

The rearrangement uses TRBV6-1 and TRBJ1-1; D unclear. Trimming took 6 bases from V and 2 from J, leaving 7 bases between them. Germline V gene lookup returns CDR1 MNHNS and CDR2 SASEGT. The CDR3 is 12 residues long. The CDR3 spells CASSQENTEAFF. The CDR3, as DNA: TGTGCCAGCAGCCAGGAAAACACTGAAGCTTTCTTT.

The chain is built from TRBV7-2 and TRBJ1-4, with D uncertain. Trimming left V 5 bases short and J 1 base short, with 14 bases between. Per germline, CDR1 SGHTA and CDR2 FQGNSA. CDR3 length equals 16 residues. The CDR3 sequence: CASSPSSGKTNEKLFF. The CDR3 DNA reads TGTGCCAGCAGCCCGTCAAGCGGGAAAACTAATGAAAAACTGTTTTTT.

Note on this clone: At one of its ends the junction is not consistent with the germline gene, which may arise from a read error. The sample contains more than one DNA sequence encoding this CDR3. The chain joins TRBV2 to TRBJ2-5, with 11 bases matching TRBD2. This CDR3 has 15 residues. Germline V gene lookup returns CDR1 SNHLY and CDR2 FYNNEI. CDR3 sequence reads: CASSPELAGAETQYF. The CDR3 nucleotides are TGTGCTAGCAGTCCCGAACTAGCGGGGGCAGAGACCCAGTACTTC. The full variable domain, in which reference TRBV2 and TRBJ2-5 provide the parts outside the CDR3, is EPEVTQTPSHQVTQMGQEVILRCVPISNHLYFYWYRQILGQKVEFLVSFYNNEISEKSEIFDDQFSVERPDGSNFTLKIRSTKLEDSAMYFCASSPELAGAETQYFGPGTRLLVL.

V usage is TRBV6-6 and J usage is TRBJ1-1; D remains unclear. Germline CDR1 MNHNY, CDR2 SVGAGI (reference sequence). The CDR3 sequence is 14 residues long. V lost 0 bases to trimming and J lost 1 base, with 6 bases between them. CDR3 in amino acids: CASSYSFGNTEAFF. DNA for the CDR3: TGTGCCAGCAGTTACTCTTTCGGGAACACTGAAGCTTTCTTT.

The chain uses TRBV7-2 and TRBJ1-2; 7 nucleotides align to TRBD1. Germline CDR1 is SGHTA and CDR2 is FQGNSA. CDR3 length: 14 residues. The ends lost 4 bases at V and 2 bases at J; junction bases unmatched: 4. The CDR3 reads CASSSQTGNYGYTF. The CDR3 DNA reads TGTGCCAGCAGCTCCCAGACAGGGAACTATGGCTACACCTTC. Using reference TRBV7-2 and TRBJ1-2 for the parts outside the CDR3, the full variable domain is GAGVSQSPSNKVTEKGKDVELRCDPISGHTALYWYRQSLGQGLEFLIYFQGNSAPDKSGLPSDRFSAERTGGSVSTLTIQRTQQEDSAVYLCASSSQTGNYGYTFGSGTRLTVV.

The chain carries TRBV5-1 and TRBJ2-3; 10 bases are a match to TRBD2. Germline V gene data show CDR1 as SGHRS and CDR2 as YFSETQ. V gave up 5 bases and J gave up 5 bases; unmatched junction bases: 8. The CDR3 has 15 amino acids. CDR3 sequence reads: CASRWSGGAEDTQYF. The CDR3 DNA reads TGCGCCAGCAGGTGGAGCGGGGGGGCAGAAGATACGCAGTATTTT.

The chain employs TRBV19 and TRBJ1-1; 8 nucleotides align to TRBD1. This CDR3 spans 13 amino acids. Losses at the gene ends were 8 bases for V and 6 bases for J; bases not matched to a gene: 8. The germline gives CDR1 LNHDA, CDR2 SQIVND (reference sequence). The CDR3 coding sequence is TGTGCCAGTGCCGGACAGGGTTTCTCTGAAGCTTTCTTT. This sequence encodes CASAGQGFSEAFF. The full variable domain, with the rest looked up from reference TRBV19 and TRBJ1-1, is DGGITQSPKYLFRKEGQNVTLSCEQNLNHDAMYWYRQDPGQGLRLIYYSQIVNDFQKGDIAEGYSVSREKKESFPLTVTSAQKNPTAFYLCASAGQGFSEAFFGQGTRLTVV.

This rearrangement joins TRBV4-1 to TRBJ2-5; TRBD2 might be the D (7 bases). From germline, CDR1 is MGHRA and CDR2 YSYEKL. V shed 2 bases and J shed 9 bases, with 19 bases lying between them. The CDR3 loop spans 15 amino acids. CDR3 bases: TGCGCCAGCAGCCAATTGGGTAGGGGGGGCAGGGCCCAGTACTTC. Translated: CASSQLGRGGRAQYF.

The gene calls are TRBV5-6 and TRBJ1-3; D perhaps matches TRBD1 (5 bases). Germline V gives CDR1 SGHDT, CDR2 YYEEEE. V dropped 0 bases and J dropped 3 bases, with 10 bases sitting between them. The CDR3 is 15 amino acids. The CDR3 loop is CASSLALGLGNTIYF. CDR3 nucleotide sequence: TGTGCCAGCAGCTTGGCCTTGGGGCTTGGAAACACCATATATTTT.

Written as DNA, the CDR3 is TGTGCCAGCTCTCGGGGAACACGGGCTTTCTTT. Translating it yields CASSRGTRAFF. V and J are TRBV11-3 and TRBJ1-1; no definite D call. Deletions cut 8 bases from V and 11 bases from J, with 15 bases between. Germline-derived CDR1 and CDR2 are SGHNT and YENEEA. This CDR3 comprises 11 residues. The variable domain in full, completed from reference TRBV11-3 and TRBJ1-1, reads EAGVVQSPRYKIIEKKQPVAFWCNPISGHNTLYWYLQNLGQGPELLIRYENEEAVDDSQLPKDRFSAERLKGVDSTLKIQPAELGDSAVYLCASSRGTRAFFGQGTRLTVV.

CDR3 loop: CASREGFGANVLTF. The CDR3 coding sequence is TGTGCCAGCCGAGAGGGATTTGGGGCCAACGTCCTGACTTTC. V gene TRBV19 combines with J gene TRBJ2-6; the D gene is possibly TRBD2 (5 bases). CDR1 is LNHDA, CDR2 SQIVND, per germline (reference sequence). The length of the CDR3 is 14 residues. Trimming took off 9 bases at V and 3 bases at J, with 12 bases between the two ends.

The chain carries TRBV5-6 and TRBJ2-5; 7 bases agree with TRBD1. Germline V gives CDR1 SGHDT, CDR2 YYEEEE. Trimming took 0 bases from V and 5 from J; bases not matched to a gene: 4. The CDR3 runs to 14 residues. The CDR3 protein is CASSLEGAWETQYF. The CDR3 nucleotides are TGTGCCAGCAGCTTGGAGGGGGCTTGGGAGACCCAGTACTTC.

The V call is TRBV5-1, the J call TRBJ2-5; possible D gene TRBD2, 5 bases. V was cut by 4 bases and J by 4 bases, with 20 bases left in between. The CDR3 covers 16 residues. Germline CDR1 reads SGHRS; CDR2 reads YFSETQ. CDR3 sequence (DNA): TGCGCCAGCAGCCGCTCGGTGGGTAGCCGGGGAGAGACCCAGTACTTC. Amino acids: CASSRSVGSRGETQYF.

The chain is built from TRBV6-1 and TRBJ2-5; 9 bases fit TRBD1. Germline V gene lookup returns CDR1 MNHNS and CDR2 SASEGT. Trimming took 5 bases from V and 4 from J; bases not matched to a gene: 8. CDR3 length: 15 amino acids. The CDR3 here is CASSSTGGAGETQYF. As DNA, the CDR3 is TGTGCCAGCAGTTCTACAGGGGGCGCGGGAGAGACCCAGTACTTC.

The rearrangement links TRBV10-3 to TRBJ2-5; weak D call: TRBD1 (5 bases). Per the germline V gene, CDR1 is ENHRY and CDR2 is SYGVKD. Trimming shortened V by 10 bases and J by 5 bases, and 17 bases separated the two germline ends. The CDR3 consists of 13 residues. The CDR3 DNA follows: TGTGCCACCCGCCCCGTACCAGGGGAGACCCAGTACTTC. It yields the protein CATRPVPGETQYF.

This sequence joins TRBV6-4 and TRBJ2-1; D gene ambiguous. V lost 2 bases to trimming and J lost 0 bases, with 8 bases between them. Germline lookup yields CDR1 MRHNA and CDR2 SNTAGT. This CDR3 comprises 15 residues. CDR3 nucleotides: TGTGCCAGCAGTGACGCACCGAGCTCCTACAATGAGCAGTTCTTC. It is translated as CASSDAPSSYNEQFF.

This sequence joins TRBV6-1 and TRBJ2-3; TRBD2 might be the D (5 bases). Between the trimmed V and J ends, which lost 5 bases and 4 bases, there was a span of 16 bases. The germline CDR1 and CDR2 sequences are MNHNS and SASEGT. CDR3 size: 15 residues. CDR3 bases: TGTGCCAGCAGTTGGGTAGCGATGGATCCAGATACGCAGTATTTT. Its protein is CASSWVAMDPDTQYF.

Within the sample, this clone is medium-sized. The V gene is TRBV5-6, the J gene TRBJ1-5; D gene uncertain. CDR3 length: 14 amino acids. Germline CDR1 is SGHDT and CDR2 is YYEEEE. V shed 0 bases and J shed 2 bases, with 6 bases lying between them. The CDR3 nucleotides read TGTGCCAGCAGCTTGGCCGCGGGCAATCAGCCCCAGCATTTT. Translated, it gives CASSLAAGNQPQHF.

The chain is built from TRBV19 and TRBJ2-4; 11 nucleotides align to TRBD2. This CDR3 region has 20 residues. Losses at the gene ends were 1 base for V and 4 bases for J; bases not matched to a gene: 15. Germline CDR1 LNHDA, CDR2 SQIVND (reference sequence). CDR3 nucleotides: TGTGCCAGTAGTATAGGTGGGCTAGCGGGGGGCTACTGGGGAAAAAACATTCAGTACTTC. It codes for CASSIGGLAGGYWGKNIQYF.

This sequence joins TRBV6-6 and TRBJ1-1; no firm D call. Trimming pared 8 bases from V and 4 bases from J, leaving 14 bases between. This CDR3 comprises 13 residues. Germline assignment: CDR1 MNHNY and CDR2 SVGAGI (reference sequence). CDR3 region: CASAYELITEAFF. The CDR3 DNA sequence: TGTGCCAGCGCCTACGAATTGATCACTGAAGCTTTCTTT.

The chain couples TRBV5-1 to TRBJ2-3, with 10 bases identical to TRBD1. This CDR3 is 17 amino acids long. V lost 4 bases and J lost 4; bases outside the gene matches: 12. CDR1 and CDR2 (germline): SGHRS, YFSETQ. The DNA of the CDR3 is TGCGCCAGCAGCGCGCTCACGACAGGGGGCATAGCAGATACGCAGTATTTT. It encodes CASSALTTGGIADTQYF.

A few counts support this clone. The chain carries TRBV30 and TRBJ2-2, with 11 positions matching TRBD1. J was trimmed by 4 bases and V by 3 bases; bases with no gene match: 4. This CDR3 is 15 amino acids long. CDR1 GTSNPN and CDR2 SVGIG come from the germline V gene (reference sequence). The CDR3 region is CAWSPGQGVTGELFF. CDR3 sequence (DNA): TGTGCCTGGAGCCCGGGACAGGGGGTCACCGGGGAGCTGTTTTTT.

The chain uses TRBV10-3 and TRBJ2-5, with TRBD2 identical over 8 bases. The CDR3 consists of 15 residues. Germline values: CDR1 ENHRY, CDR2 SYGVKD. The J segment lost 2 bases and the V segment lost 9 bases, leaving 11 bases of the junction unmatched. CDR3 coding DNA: TGTGCCATAACCTCTGGCGGGGGGAATCAAGAGACCCAGTACTTC. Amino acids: CAITSGGGNQETQYF.

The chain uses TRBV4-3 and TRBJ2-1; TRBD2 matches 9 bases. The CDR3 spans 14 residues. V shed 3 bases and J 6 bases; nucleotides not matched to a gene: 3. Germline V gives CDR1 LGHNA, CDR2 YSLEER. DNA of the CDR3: TGCGCCAGCAGCCAGCGGGGGGGCCCCAATGAGCAGTTCTTC. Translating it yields CASSQRGGPNEQFF.

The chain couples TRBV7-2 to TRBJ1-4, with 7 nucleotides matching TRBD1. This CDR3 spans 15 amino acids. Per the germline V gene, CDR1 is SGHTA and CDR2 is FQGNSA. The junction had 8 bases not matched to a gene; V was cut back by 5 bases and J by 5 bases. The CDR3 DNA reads TGTGCCAGCAGCATAAGGGGGCGCGAAAATGAAAAACTGTTTTTT. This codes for CASSIRGRENEKLFF. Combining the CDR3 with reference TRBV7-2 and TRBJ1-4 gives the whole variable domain GAGVSQSPSNKVTEKGKDVELRCDPISGHTALYWYRQSLGQGLEFLIYFQGNSAPDKSGLPSDRFSAERTGGSVSTLTIQRTQQEDSAVYLCASSIRGRENEKLFFGSGTQLSVL.